The 10 T cell receptor beta chains listed next were all sequenced from one sample in a study of CD8 T cells in Susac syndrome. RNA amounts of about 0.5 to 1 ug underwent reverse transcription with random hexamers. A single record per CDR3 protein comes from TCRdb applying MiXCR to the immunoSEQ multiplex PCR reads. The sample lists under 200,000 distinct CDR3 sequences, 94% occurring once. Specimen: CD4+ T cells from PBMCs. The receptors were sampled from a human donor with Susac syndrome.

The chain recombines TRBV3-1 with TRBJ1-6, with D hard to call. Trimming removed 1 base from V and 7 bases from J, with 8 bases in between. Germline V lookup: CDR1 LGHDT, CDR2 YNNKEL (reference sequence). The CDR3 has 14 amino acids. The CDR3 DNA is TGTGCCAGCAGCCAAGGACGGGGAAATTCACCCCTCCACTTT. This gives the protein CASSQGRGNSPLHF.

The DNA for the CDR3 is TGTGCCAGTCGGTCAGGGATCTACAATGAGCAGTTCTTC. The encoded protein is CASRSGIYNEQFF. The chain links TRBV6-5 to TRBJ2-1; a possible D gene is TRBD1 (5 bases). The CDR3 runs to 13 residues. CDR1 and CDR2 (germline): MNHEY, SVGAGI. Trimming pared 9 bases from V and 3 bases from J, leaving 12 bases between.

The rearrangement links TRBV20-1 to TRBJ2-7, with 9 bases matching TRBD1. Germline V gives CDR1 DFQATT, CDR2 SNEGSKA (reference sequence). The trim removed 3 bases at V and 4 bases at J, leaving 7 bases unmatched. The CDR3 has 14 amino acids. CDR3 in DNA: TGCAGTGCTAGCGGTGGGACAGGGTTTTACGAGCAGTACTTC. It encodes CSASGGTGFYEQYF.

This rearrangement joins TRBV20-1 to TRBJ2-7; D possibly corresponds to TRBD1 (6 bases). The CDR3 covers 14 residues. Trimming left V 6 bases short and J 2 bases short, with 17 bases between. The germline V gene encodes CDR1 DFQATT and CDR2 SNEGSKA (reference sequence). CDR3 DNA: TGCAGTGCCCATAGACAGGATCATACCTACGAGCAGTACTTC. Translation: CSAHRQDHTYEQYF.

The chain joins TRBV20-1 to TRBJ2-3; D is possibly TRBD2 (6 bases). Trimming took off 3 bases at V and 4 bases at J, with 14 bases between the two ends. The CDR3 loop spans 14 amino acids. Looked up from germline, CDR1 is DFQATT and CDR2 is SNEGSKA (reference sequence). CDR3 DNA sequence: TGCAGTGCTAGCGGGGGTCTAGGGGCAGATACGCAGTATTTT. Amino acids: CSASGGLGADTQYF.

CDR3 in DNA: TGCGCCAGCAGCTTGGGGGACAGCTCGGTCTACGAGCAGTACTTC. Translated, it gives CASSLGDSSVYEQYF. This chain joins TRBV5-1 and TRBJ2-7, with TRBD1 identical over 7 bases. Unmatched junction bases numbered 6, after V lost 0 bases and J lost 3 bases. The CDR3 totals 15 residues. Germline assignment: CDR1 SGHRS and CDR2 YFSETQ.

This chain connects TRBV7-3 to TRBJ2-3, with D possibly matching TRBD1 (6 bases). This CDR3 is built from 14 residues. V was shortened by 5 bases and J by 2 bases, with 11 bases between the two germline ends. Germline CDR1 is SGHTA and CDR2 is FQGTGA. CDR3 in DNA: TGTGCCAGCAGCCTCTGGACAGACACAGATACGCAGTATTTT. Translated, it gives CASSLWTDTDTQYF. Combining the CDR3 with reference TRBV7-3 and TRBJ2-3 gives the whole variable domain GAGVSQTPSNKVTEKGKYVELRCDPISGHTALYWYRQSLGQGPEFLIYFQGTGAADDSGLPNDRFFAVRPEGSVSTLKIQRTERGDSAVYLCASSLWTDTDTQYFGPGTRLTVL.

The J gene is TRBJ2-3, the V gene TRBV7-9, with D possibly matching TRBD2 (6 bases). CDR1 is SEHNR, CDR2 FQNEAQ, per germline (reference sequence). The CDR3 covers 15 residues. The V and J ends lost 5 bases and 3 bases respectively, with 15 bases between them. In DNA, the CDR3 is TGTGCCAGCAGCCCAAGGAGGGTCCAGACAGATACGCAGTATTTT. This gives the protein CASSPRRVQTDTQYF. The full variable domain, completed using reference TRBV7-9 and TRBJ2-3, is DTGVSQNPRHKITKRGQNVTFRCDPISEHNRLYWYRQTLGQGPEFLTYFQNEAQLEKSRLLSDRFSAERPKGSFSTLEIQRTEQGDSAMYLCASSPRRVQTDTQYFGPGTRLTVL.

V and J are TRBV7-2 and TRBJ2-7, with D perhaps TRBD1 or TRBD2 (6 bases each). Germline V CDR1 and CDR2: SGHTA, FQGNSA. The CDR3 runs 16 residues. With 1 base removed from V and 5 bases from J, the gap between germline ends came to 18 bases. DNA for the CDR3: TGTGCCAGCAGCTTAGTGGGGGGCCCAAAGTCCGACGAGCAGTACTTC. Translating it yields CASSLVGGPKSDEQYF.

This clonotype was counted a single time. This chain uses TRBV29-1 with TRBJ1-2; 7 bases are a match to TRBD1. V trimming: 4 bases; J trimming: 6 bases; junction bases outside the gene matches: 8. CDR1 and CDR2 from the germline V gene are SQVTM and ANQGSEA. The CDR3 contains 13 residues. CDR3 nucleotide sequence: TGCAGCGTTGGGGACAGCCGCCGCGATGGCTACACCTTC. This encodes CSVGDSRRDGYTF.